The rows below give T cell receptor beta chains drawn from one sample of a study of metastatic and nonmetastatic thyroid tumors. MiXCR was used by TCRdb to re-call the PCR reads. The table has 16,000 or so clones, 20% to 30% seen once. Sequencing was done on a sample of tumor tissue. These TCRs come from a male donor with papillary thyroid cancer or a benign thyroid nodule (not recorded which). Some clones in this sample may be carry-over from other donors' samples. Both conserved end residues are part of each CDR3.

14 | TRBV20-1 | CSARDWKAWNEQFF
13 | TRBV4-2 | CASSQAEGDGYTF
13 | TRBV5-1 | CASSPLAGNEQFF
14 | TRBV6-1 | CASSPTLSTDTQYF
14 | TRBV30 | CAWRTWGGTDTQYF
12 | TRBV24-1 | CATSAGSHGYTF
16 | TRBV6-4 | CASSDSGANSHNEQFF
14 | TRBV28 | CAAGPATSDAEQYF
14 | TRBV10-3 | CAIIPGTWTHEQYF
13 | TRBV24-1 | CATGTGGNEKLFF
13 | TRBV12-3/TRBV12-4 | CASNEGVGEKLFF
15 | TRBV12-3/TRBV12-4 | CASSDRQPTGTEAFF
16 | TRBV12-3/TRBV12-4 | CASSIDGTLNGNTIYF
11 | TRBV28 | CASSSTDGYTF
16 | TRBV19 | CASSIGGSSTTDTQYF
15 | TRBV28 | CASSLRGPREGEQYF
15 | TRBV19 | CASSPHGRASDTQYF
16 | TRBV5-6 | CASSLVEGVANYGYTF
15 | TRBV7-6 | CASSLYQGASNEQFF
13 | TRBV9 | CASSQDGTGELFF
16 | TRBV20-1 | CSARDRREPRTTEQYF
11 | TRBV12-3/TRBV12-4 | CASSPSTRQYF
15 | TRBV6-1 | CASSEVTYSYNEQFF
16 | TRBV7-9 | CASSAGLADTGETQYF
14 | TRBV20-1 | CSARRDGKGYEQYF
14 | TRBV6-5 | CASSYRGANEKLFF
13 | TRBV11-3 | CASSPDRGDTQYF
10 | TRBV20-1 | CSVGRGLGFF
11 | TRBV12-3/TRBV12-4 | CASSSQRKAFF
12 | TRBV9 | CASSPNADTQYF
15 | TRBV11-2 | CASSSAGAHLYEQYF
14 | TRBV28 | CASYDGAGANVLTF
17 | TRBV7-9 | CASSPTGAQWKEETQYF
11 | TRBV4-2 | CASSYWGTQYF
10 | TRBV20-1 | CSAASGELFF
13 | TRBV12-3/TRBV12-4 | CASRHLANNEQFF
16 | TRBV28 | CASSFQTGSGANVLTF
13 | TRBV30 | CAWERSRGDTQYF
13 | TRBV6-5 | CASSLSSSHEQYF
17 | TRBV28 | CASLGGRDRAPSSPLHF
15 | TRBV5-1 | CASSPAGTGAYEQYF
12 | TRBV7-9 | CASRLDNQPQHF
14 | TRBV12-3/TRBV12-4 | CASSLPDSQEIQYF
15 | TRBV29-1 | CSAWGSGGGTDTQYF
13 | TRBV6-1 | CAIKTGGAYGYTF
17 | TRBV2 | CASSPPEGVGSAGELFF
12 | TRBV20-1 | CRAQGASYEQYF
13 | TRBV2 | CASGEQGGLRLFF
12 | TRBV27 | CASRVGYSPLHF
13 | TRBV7-9 | CASSRTGDQPQHF